Listed below are T cell receptor beta chains from one sample, sequenced in a study of blood T cell repertoires in COVID-19. Sequenced by immunoSEQ multiplex PCR; TCRdb stores in-frame clones only, minus some. The sample shows about 290,000 clones, 89% of them seen only once. What was sequenced was PBMCs or T cells enriched from blood (not recorded which). The receptors here all came from a middle-aged woman who had recovered from COVID-19. Each CDR3 is given with its conserved first and last residue. A D gene is named only where the DNA matches it firmly. The size of a clone is reported for some rows only, either as once, few or many, or as a class for expanded clones.

TRBJ1-5 | . | TRBV18 | . | TGTGCCAGCTCACCGGGGGCAGGACCCAATCAGCCCCAGCATTTT | CASSPGAGPNQPQHF
TRBJ1-6 | TRBD1 | TRBV2 | . | TGTGCCAGCAGTGTTACAGGGGGTTCACCCCTCCACTTT | CASSVTGGSPLHF
TRBJ1-1 | . | TRBV5-1 | . | TGCGCCAGTAGTAGTCTGGGGCTGGTCACTGAAGCTTTCTTT | CASSSLGLVTEAFF
TRBJ2-7 | TRBD1 | TRBV9 | few | TGTGCCAGCGGTACGGGACAGGGCCTGGGCGAGCAGTACTTC | CASGTGQGLGEQYF
TRBJ2-1 | TRBD1 | TRBV12-3/TRBV12-4 | . | TGTGCCAGCAGTACGGGACAGGGGGTCGCGTTCTTC | CASSTGQGVAFF
TRBJ2-7 | TRBD1 | TRBV5-8 | . | TGTGCCAGCAGCTTGGTTTTAGGACAGGGGTCCTACGAGCAGTACTTC | CASSLVLGQGSYEQYF
TRBJ2-2 | TRBD2 | TRBV4-2 | few | TGTGCCAGCAGCCAAGACCTAGCGGGAGGTTGGGCCGGGGAGCTGTTTTTT | CASSQDLAGGWAGELFF
TRBJ2-1 | . | TRBV9 | . | TGTGCCAGCAGTTTGTGGGAGTCGCCGCAGTTCTTC | CASSLWESPQFF
TRBJ1-4 | . | TRBV7-9 | . | TGTGCCAGCAGCTTAATGGCCGGGGGAGATAATGAAAAACTGTTTTTT | CASSLMAGGDNEKLFF
TRBJ1-5 | . | TRBV11-2 | . | TGTGCCAGCAGCTTAATGGGGGGAGAGGGTCAGCCCCAGCATTTT | CASSLMGGEGQPQHF
TRBJ1-6 | TRBD1 | TRBV30 | . | TGTGCCTGGAGTCCCAGGGGGACAGTAAATCCCGATAACGGTTCGCCCCTCCACTTT | CAWSPRGTVNPDNGSPLHF
TRBJ1-6 | TRBD1 | TRBV7-3 | . | TGTGCCAGCAGCCCACAGGGGAATTCACCCCTCCACTTT | CASSPQGNSPLHF
TRBJ2-7 | TRBD1 | TRBV18 | once | TGTGCCAGCTCAGTTGGACAGGATACCGAGCAGTACTTC | CASSVGQDTEQYF
TRBJ1-2 | TRBD1 | TRBV7-2 | few | TGTGCCAGCAGCTTGGGGACAGGGGTTAAGACTCTCGTCACCTTC | CASSLGTGVKTLVTF
TRBJ1-1 | TRBD1 | TRBV19 | . | TGTGCCAGTAGTACGGAACAGGGGGGTGAAGCTTTCTTT | CASSTEQGGEAFF
TRBJ2-5 | . | TRBV25-1 | . | TGTGCCAGCAGATGGGGGGTGGGGGAGACCCAGTACTTC | CASRWGVGETQYF
TRBJ1-2 | . | TRBV7-9 | . | TGTGCCAGCAGCTTAGATGCTGTTGGGAGTTATGGCTACACCTTC | CASSLDAVGSYGYTF
TRBJ2-7 | . | TRBV27 | . | TGTGCCAGCAGTCGACGGGGACAAAACTCCTACGAGCAGTACTTC | CASSRRGQNSYEQYF
TRBJ2-3 | TRBD2 | TRBV19 | . | TGTGCCAGTAGTCTGGGCGGGGGGCGCACAGATACGCAGTATTTT | CASSLGGGRTDTQYF
TRBJ2-7 | TRBD1 | TRBV6-2/TRBV6-3 | . | TGTGCCAGCAGTTCCGTCGGGACAGGGAGGTACGAGCAGTACTTC | CASSSVGTGRYEQYF
TRBJ2-1 | . | TRBV15 | . | TGTGCCACCAAAGGGGGTAACTCCTACAATGAGCAGTTCTTC | CATKGGNSYNEQFF
TRBJ1-5 | . | TRBV30 | . | TGTGCCTGGAATAGGGGGGGCCGGAATCAGCCCCAGCATTTT | CAWNRGGRNQPQHF
TRBJ1-1 | . | TRBV27 | . | TGTGCCAGCAGTTCCTACTTAAACACTGAAGCTTTCTTT | CASSSYLNTEAFF
TRBJ1-6 | . | TRBV9 | . | TGTGCCAGCAGCGTAGGGGGGGGAGGGGCACCCCTCCACTTT | CASSVGGGGAPLHF
TRBJ2-2 | . | TRBV4-2 | few | TGTGCCAGCAGCCAAGTTGTAAGGGGCGGAGACGGGGAGCTGTTTTTT | CASSQVVRGGDGELFF
TRBJ2-7 | . | TRBV6-4 | . | TGTGCCAGCAGGGATCGAGGTCTTCCACCAGTCTCCTACGAGCAGTACTTC | CASRDRGLPPVSYEQYF
TRBJ1-1 | . | TRBV29-1 | . | TGCAGCGTCAGGGGTTTGGACACTGAAGCTTTCTTT | CSVRGLDTEAFF
TRBJ1-2 | TRBD1 | TRBV7-9 | . | TGTGCCAGCAGCTTTCTTGAGGTAGAGGGGGCTCATAGCTACACCTTC | CASSFLEVEGAHSYTF
TRBJ2-7 | . | TRBV7-2 | . | TGTGCCAGCAGCCCAAACGCGATCTCCTACGAGCAGTACTTC | CASSPNAISYEQYF
TRBJ1-1 | . | TRBV4-2 | . | TGTGCCAGCAGCCCTGAGAGGATGGACACTGAAGCTTTCTTT | CASSPERMDTEAFF
TRBJ2-7 | TRBD2 | TRBV4-3 | . | TGCGCCAGCAGCCAAGGGGTAGGAGGTAGCGGGACCTTCTACGAGCAGTACTTC | CASSQGVGGSGTFYEQYF
TRBJ2-2 | TRBD1 | TRBV2 | . | TGTGCCAGCAGTGAGGAACAGGGGGCCGCCGGGGAGCTGTTTTTT | CASSEEQGAAGELFF
TRBJ1-5 | . | TRBV19 | . | TGTGCCAGTAGTTTACAGGGATTACAGCCCCAGCATTTT | CASSLQGLQPQHF
TRBJ2-7 | . | TRBV27 | . | TGTGCCAGCAGTTTAAAGTACGCAGGGTCCTACGAGCAGTACTTC | CASSLKYAGSYEQYF
TRBJ2-7 | TRBD1 | TRBV28 | . | TGTGCCAGCAGTTATGGGACAGAACTATACGAGCAGTACTTC | CASSYGTELYEQYF
TRBJ1-1 | . | TRBV18 | . | TGTGCCAGCTCACCAACGGGCTGGCAGGGTGCTTTCTTT | CASSPTGWQGAFF
TRBJ1-6 | TRBD1 | TRBV27 | . | TGTGCCAGCAGTACGGACAGGGGATTAAATTCACCCCTCCACTTT | CASSTDRGLNSPLHF
TRBJ1-5 | . | TRBV7-2 | . | TGTGCCAGCAGCTTCACTAATAGCAATCAGCCCCAGCATTTT | CASSFTNSNQPQHF
TRBJ1-5 | TRBD1 | TRBV5-1 | . | TGCGCCAGCAGCCCAGGACAGGGTTCCGGCAATCAGCCCCAGCATTTT | CASSPGQGSGNQPQHF
TRBJ2-7 | TRBD1 | TRBV7-8 | . | TGTGCCAGCAGCCCCCGAGGGACAGTCTACGAGCAGTACTTC | CASSPRGTVYEQYF
TRBJ2-5 | . | TRBV7-2 | . | TGTGCCAGCAGCTTAGCGGGGGCCCAAGAGACCCAGTACTTC | CASSLAGAQETQYF
TRBJ1-3 | . | TRBV21-1 | . | TGTGCCAGCAGCAAAGCGCCACCCGGTCGGGCAGCGGGCGGAAACACCATATATTTT | CASSKAPPGRAAGGNTIYF
TRBJ2-3 | TRBD2 | TRBV5-1 | once | TGCGCCAGCAGCTTGGGAAAAGCGGGGAGCACAGATACGCAGTATTTT | CASSLGKAGSTDTQYF
TRBJ1-6 | . | TRBV5-1 | . | TGCGCCAGCAGCCCGCCGGGACTTGATAATTCACCCCTCCACTTT | CASSPPGLDNSPLHF
TRBJ2-5 | . | TRBV29-1 | . | TGCAGCGTTGAGAAGACAGTGGGGGAGACCCAGTACTTC | CSVEKTVGETQYF
TRBJ2-3 | TRBD2 | TRBV3-1/TRBV3-2 | . | TGTGCCAGCAGCGAGGGCCTAGCGGGGACTAGCACAGATACGCAGTATTTT | CASSEGLAGTSTDTQYF